In this sample, the clone carrying this T cell receptor beta chain turned up a few times. Its target is unknown. Any gene name here is a mouse gene name. The sequence runs out 1 residue before the end of the CDR3; the remainder is reconstructed from the germline J gene. Sequencing of TCRbeta CDR3 at survey depth gave sequences and template counts. TCRdb's copy holds only in-frame clones and misses some; the assay was immunoSEQ multiplex PCR. Here the sample spans about 9,000 clones, approximately 47% being singletons. This entry comes from a study of tissue T cells after allogeneic stem cell transplantation. General observations from the study: Anatomically similar tissues had similar TCR repertoires within each patient. The study did not identify alloreactive or antigen-specific tissue TCRs, and some clones might be persisting host cells.

Specified time point: mouse harvest day 7 after allogeneic transplant. The graft held 10^6 splenic CD5+ T cells and 10^7 T-cell-depleted bone marrow cells. B6 (H2b) cells into BALB/c (H2d) mice; tissues taken at day 7 or 14. CDR1 and CDR2 (germline): MSHET, SYDVDS. Losses at the gene ends were 5 bases for V and 0 bases for J; bases not matched to a gene: 1. This CDR3 is 14 amino acids long. The TCR sequence derives from a female BALB/c mouse given C57BL/6 T cells with graft-versus-host disease after an allogeneic hematopoietic cell transplant. V usage is TRBV29 and J usage is TRBJ1-2, with 9 bases matching TRBD1. The sample consisted of gut tissue. The CDR3 reads CASSRDRANSDYTF. The sequenced CDR3 bases are TGTGCTAGCAGTCGGGACAGGGCAAACTCCGACTACACC.